The 28 T cell receptor beta chains presented below share a single source sample, sequenced in a study of human T cells and chemical hapten exposure. Time point defined: patch test 3, about 24 weeks after DPC sensitization. Sample treatment: therapeutic diphenylcyclopropenone sensitization with weekly scalp DPC. TCRdb analysed the RACE reads with MiXCR anew, one entry per CDR3 protein. The table includes roughly 150,000 distinct CDR3 sequences, roughly 26% detected once. This material consisted of whole blood, taken in connection with sensitization to the hapten diphenylcyclopropenone (DPC). Receptor source: a woman aged 18-30 years with alopecia areata. Some clones in this sample may be carry-over from other donors' samples.

This chain joins TRBV30 and TRBJ2-7, with D unclear. V lost 4 bases and J lost 3, with 16 bases in between. The CDR3 is made up of 14 amino acids. The V gene's germline CDR1 is GTSNPN and CDR2 SVGIG (reference sequence). CDR3 nucleotide sequence: TGTGCCTGGACAAAAGACGGATTTCTCTACGAGCAGTACTTC. It codes for CAWTKDGFLYEQYF.

A single count supports this clonotype. The chain carries TRBV13 and TRBJ2-7; 7 nucleotides align to TRBD1. The length of the CDR3 is 16 residues. Germline V gives CDR1 PRHDT, CDR2 FYEKMQ (reference sequence). V lost 5 bases and J lost 3; bases outside the gene matches: 13. CDR3 in DNA: TGTGCCAGCAGCCTCCAGGGACAGCAAGCCTACTACGAGCAGTACTTC. Translated: CASSLQGQQAYYEQYF.

The gene calls are TRBV7-2 and TRBJ1-5; the D gene is possibly TRBD1 (5 bases). The germline V gene has CDR1 SGHTA and CDR2 FQGNSA. The CDR3 is made up of 16 amino acids. Trimming stripped 0 bases from V and 9 bases from J, with 18 bases between. The CDR3: CASSLAGTGPRLPQHF. CDR3 in DNA: TGTGCCAGCAGCTTAGCCGGCACGGGACCGCGGCTGCCCCAGCATTTT. The variable domain in full, with the rest retrieved from reference TRBV7-2 and TRBJ1-5, is GAGVSQSPSNKVTEKGKDVELRCDPISGHTALYWYRQSLGQGLEFLIYFQGNSAPDKSGLPSDRFSAERTGGSVSTLTIQRTQQEDSAVYLCASSLAGTGPRLPQHFGDGTRLSIL.

The chain carries TRBV20-1 and TRBJ2-3, with 7 bases lining up with TRBD2. With V trimmed by 6 bases and J by 4 bases, 7 bases remained unmatched. Germline loops: CDR1 DFQATT, CDR2 SNEGSKA (reference sequence). The CDR3 totals 13 residues. The CDR3 DNA reads as TGCAGTGCCATAGGGGCGGGAGCAGATACGCAGTATTTT. The encoded protein is CSAIGAGADTQYF.

This clonotype was counted once. The chain joins TRBV15 to TRBJ1-1; maybe TRBD1 (5 bases). The CDR3 consists of 14 residues. In germline, CDR1 is LNHNV, CDR2 YYDKDF (reference sequence). Trimming pared 1 base from V and 1 base from J, leaving 7 bases between. CDR3 in DNA: TGTGCCACCAGCAGAGGGGGGGAGAACACTGAAGCTTTCTTT. Translating gives CATSRGGENTEAFF.

The genes are TRBV7-9 and TRBJ2-3, with D hard to call. Between the trimmed V and J ends, which lost 11 bases and 2 bases, there was a span of 17 bases. Germline CDR1 reads SEHNR; CDR2 reads FQNEAQ (reference sequence). The CDR3 contains 14 residues. CDR3 DNA sequence: TGTGCCTTACCGGCCGGCAGAACCACAGATACGCAGTATTTT. It yields the protein CALPAGRTTDTQYF.

The chain combines TRBV18 with TRBJ2-2; D unresolved. The CDR3 loop spans 15 amino acids. Germline values: CDR1 KGHSH, CDR2 LQKENI. Trimming removed 2 bases at V and 1 base at J, with 8 bases between. The CDR3 DNA reads as TGTGCCAGCTCACCAATCCCCGGGAACACCGGGGAGCTGTTTTTT. Its protein product is CASSPIPGNTGELFF.

Here the CDR3 DNA reads TGCAGCGTTAGTCTGGGGACAGGAACGCAAGAGACCCAGTACTTC. Translation gives CSVSLGTGTQETQYF. J is TRBJ2-5 and V is TRBV29-1; 8 positions agree with TRBD1. V shed 5 bases, J shed 2 bases, and the junction held 10 bases outside the gene matches. The germline V gene encodes CDR1 SQVTM and CDR2 ANQGSEA. The CDR3 loop spans 15 amino acids.

This clonotype was recorded many times. The gene calls are TRBV9 and TRBJ2-1; 7 positions match TRBD1. Germline CDR1 SGDLS, CDR2 YYNGEE. V shed 4 bases, J shed 0 bases, and the junction held 4 bases outside the gene matches. This CDR3 contains 15 residues. The CDR3 loop is CASSPGGPSYNEQFF. Here the CDR3 DNA reads TGTGCCAGCAGCCCAGGGGGTCCCTCCTACAATGAGCAGTTCTTC.

This clonotype was counted only a few times. The chain uses TRBV5-1 and TRBJ1-3, with D tentatively TRBD1 (5 bases). CDR1 SGHRS and CDR2 YFSETQ come from the germline V gene. Trimming pared 4 bases from V and 0 bases from J, leaving 17 bases between. This CDR3 region has 17 residues. This chain's CDR3 is CASSPSGTTSSGNTIYF. As DNA, the CDR3 is TGCGCCAGCAGCCCGTCCGGGACGACGAGCTCTGGAAACACCATATATTTT.

This clonotype was observed many times. The rearrangement links TRBV7-3 to TRBJ2-1; the D call may be TRBD1 or TRBD2 (5 bases each). The V end lost 6 bases, the J end lost 7 bases, and 22 bases lay between the germline ends. Germline V gene data show CDR1 as SGHTA and CDR2 as FQGTGA. This CDR3 has 16 amino acids. This CDR3 is CASSRGRDRKDNEQFF. The CDR3 region has the DNA TGTGCCAGCAGTCGGGGCCGGGACCGTAAAGATAATGAGCAGTTCTTC.

V usage is TRBV11-3 and J usage is TRBJ2-3; D remains ambiguous. Trimming shortened V by 1 base and J by 1 base, and 9 bases separated the two germline ends. This CDR3 has 15 residues. Germline V gives CDR1 SGHNT, CDR2 YENEEA. The CDR3 DNA reads TGTGCCAGCAGCTTAGCTCCGGTCGGCACAGATACGCAGTATTTT. It translates to CASSLAPVGTDTQYF.

The gene calls are TRBV6-2 or TRBV6-3 and TRBJ1-6; D unclear. Germline V gene data show CDR1 as MNHEY and CDR2 as SVGEGT. There are 16 residues in the CDR3. The germline V and J ends were trimmed by 0 bases and 10 bases, with 16 bases remaining between them. The CDR3 coding sequence is TGTGCCAGCAGTTACTCCCGACCCGATCCTGGATCACCCCTCCACTTT. It is translated as CASSYSRPDPGSPLHF.

At least ten counts were recorded for this clonotype. The CDR3 reads CAISARSGGLQPQHF. For the CDR3, the DNA is TGTGCCATCAGTGCAAGGTCAGGGGGCCTTCAGCCCCAGCATTTT. The V call is TRBV10-3, the J call TRBJ1-5, with 8 nucleotides matching TRBD1. V gave up 4 bases and J gave up 6 bases; unmatched junction bases: 8. There are 15 residues in the CDR3. CDR1 is ENHRY, CDR2 SYGVKD, per germline.

In this sample, this clonotype turned up many times. The chain combines TRBV7-6 with TRBJ2-5, with 8 bases lining up with TRBD2. J lost 2 bases, V lost 5 bases, and 7 bases had no gene match. Germline CDR1 and CDR2: SGHVS and FNYEAQ. This CDR3 has 15 residues. This CDR3 is CASSRGGREQETQYF. The CDR3, as DNA: TGTGCCAGCAGCCGGGGGGGCAGGGAGCAAGAGACCCAGTACTTC. The complete variable domain, with remaining parts taken from reference TRBV7-6 and TRBJ2-5, reads GAGVSQSPRYKVTKRGQDVALRCDPISGHVSLYWYRQALGQGPEFLTYFNYEAQQDKSGLPNDRFSAERPEGSISTLTIQRTEQRDSAMYRCASSRGGREQETQYFGPGTRLLVL.

The chain links TRBV4-3 to TRBJ1-6, with TRBD1 matching over 8 bases. The V gene end was trimmed by 0 bases and the J gene end by 10 bases; junction bases not matched to a gene: 8. CDR3 length: 16 amino acids. The V gene's germline CDR1 is LGHNA and CDR2 YSLEER. The CDR3 spells CASSQEIGQGGSPLHF. The CDR3 nucleotides read TGCGCCAGCAGCCAAGAGATAGGACAGGGAGGCTCACCCCTCCACTTT.

The V call is TRBV5-1, the J call TRBJ2-5, with 10 positions matching TRBD2. CDR1 SGHRS and CDR2 YFSETQ come from the germline V gene. CDR3 length: 15 amino acids. V gave up 3 bases and J gave up 4 bases; unmatched junction bases: 6. CDR3 nucleotides: TGCGCCAGCAGCTCCCTAGCGGGAGTGGGAGAGACCCAGTACTTC. Encoded protein: CASSSLAGVGETQYF.

The chain carries TRBV20-1 and TRBJ1-4, with a weak D call TRBD1 (6 bases). Germline assignment: CDR1 DFQATT and CDR2 SNEGSKA (reference sequence). The CDR3 sequence is 14 residues long. V lost 4 bases and J lost 8, with 17 bases in between. The CDR3 DNA sequence: TGCAGTGCTACCAGACCGACAGGACCAGAAAAACTGTTTTTT. Residues: CSATRPTGPEKLFF.

The chain recombines TRBV4-3 with TRBJ2-7; D remains ambiguous. The CDR3 runs to 14 residues. CDR1 is LGHNA and CDR2 is YSLEER in the germline V gene. V was shortened by 1 base and J by 2 bases, with 9 bases between the two germline ends. The CDR3 coding sequence is TGCGCCAGCAGCCAAGTAGGAACACCCTACGAGCAGTACTTC. Translated: CASSQVGTPYEQYF.

The chain links TRBV4-1 to TRBJ1-1; D perhaps matches TRBD1 (6 bases). The ends were cut back, 5 bases at V and 4 bases at J, with 11 bases in the middle. There are 13 residues in the CDR3. Germline V gene sequence: CDR1 MGHRA, CDR2 YSYEKL. This CDR3 is CASSGNRVTEAFF. DNA of the CDR3: TGCGCCAGCAGCGGAAACAGGGTCACTGAAGCTTTCTTT.

This clonotype occurred a few times. The chain joins TRBV7-2 to TRBJ2-1; 14 bases fit TRBD2. Germline V gene data show CDR1 as SGHTA and CDR2 as FQGNSA. V trimming: 8 bases; J trimming: 10 bases; junction bases outside the gene matches: 10. CDR3 length: 15 residues. This CDR3 reads CASSLWGLAGEEQFF. CDR3 sequence (DNA): TGTGCCAGCTCCTTGTGGGGACTAGCGGGGGAAGAGCAGTTCTTC.

The V and J genes are TRBV27 and TRBJ1-1, with 10 positions matching TRBD1. CDR3 length: 13 residues. Per germline, CDR1 MNHEY and CDR2 SMNVEV (reference sequence). The J segment lost 4 bases and the V segment lost 7 bases, leaving 3 bases of the junction unmatched. DNA of the CDR3: TGTGCCAGCACCAGGACAGGGGGCACTGAAGCTTTCTTT. This gives the protein CASTRTGGTEAFF.

This clonotype was counted only a few times. V and J are TRBV6-2 or TRBV6-3 and TRBJ2-1, with D perhaps TRBD1 or TRBD2 (5 bases each). The CDR3 has 15 amino acids. The germline gives CDR1 MNHEY, CDR2 SVGEGT. The germline V and J ends were trimmed by 2 bases and 4 bases, with 12 bases remaining between them. CDR3 nucleotides: TGTGCCAGCAGTTACGCCCCGGGACCATACAATGAGCAGTTCTTC. Translation: CASSYAPGPYNEQFF.

This chain uses TRBV4-3 with TRBJ1-1; possibly TRBD1 for D (5 bases). Trimming removed 0 bases at V and 9 bases at J, with 14 bases between. CDR1 is LGHNA, CDR2 YSLEER, per germline. The CDR3 extends over 14 amino acids. The CDR3 loop is CASSQDILRTKAFF. The CDR3 nucleotides read TGCGCCAGCAGCCAAGATATATTGAGGACAAAAGCTTTCTTT.

The gene calls are TRBV5-1 and TRBJ2-1, with a possible D match to TRBD1 (6 bases). Between the trimmed V and J ends, which lost 0 bases and 6 bases, there was a span of 10 bases. Germline assignment: CDR1 SGHRS and CDR2 YFSETQ. The CDR3 consists of 14 residues. The chain's CDR3 is CASSLAGQINEQFF. CDR3 nucleotide sequence: TGCGCCAGCAGCTTGGCAGGACAGATCAATGAGCAGTTCTTC.

This rearrangement joins TRBV3-1 to TRBJ2-7, with 8 nucleotides matching TRBD2. The CDR3 is 13 amino acids. Germline CDR1 LGHDT, CDR2 YNNKEL (reference sequence). V shed 7 bases, J shed 6 bases, and the junction held 8 bases outside the gene matches. The CDR3 region is CASTPRRGVEQYF. The CDR3 DNA reads as TGTGCCAGCACCCCTCGGCGGGGGGTCGAGCAGTACTTC.

The chain employs TRBV7-9 and TRBJ1-1; no clear D. The CDR3 is 11 residues long. CDR1 is SEHNR and CDR2 is FQNEAQ in the germline V gene (reference sequence). Trimming shortened V by 5 bases and J by 11 bases, and 12 bases separated the two germline ends. The CDR3 loop reads CASSPGRGAFF. The CDR3 region has the DNA TGTGCCAGCAGCCCCGGTCGTGGGGCTTTCTTT.

This clonotype appeared a few times. The V call is TRBV27, the J call TRBJ2-5, with a tentative D call TRBD1 (5 bases). The V gene lost 3 bases and the J gene lost 1 base, with 9 bases spanning the gap. CDR1 and CDR2 (germline): MNHEY, SMNVEV (reference sequence). This CDR3 region has 14 residues. CDR3 nucleotides: TGTGCCAGCAGTTTCTCAGGGATCCAAGAGACCCAGTACTTC. Protein: CASSFSGIQETQYF.